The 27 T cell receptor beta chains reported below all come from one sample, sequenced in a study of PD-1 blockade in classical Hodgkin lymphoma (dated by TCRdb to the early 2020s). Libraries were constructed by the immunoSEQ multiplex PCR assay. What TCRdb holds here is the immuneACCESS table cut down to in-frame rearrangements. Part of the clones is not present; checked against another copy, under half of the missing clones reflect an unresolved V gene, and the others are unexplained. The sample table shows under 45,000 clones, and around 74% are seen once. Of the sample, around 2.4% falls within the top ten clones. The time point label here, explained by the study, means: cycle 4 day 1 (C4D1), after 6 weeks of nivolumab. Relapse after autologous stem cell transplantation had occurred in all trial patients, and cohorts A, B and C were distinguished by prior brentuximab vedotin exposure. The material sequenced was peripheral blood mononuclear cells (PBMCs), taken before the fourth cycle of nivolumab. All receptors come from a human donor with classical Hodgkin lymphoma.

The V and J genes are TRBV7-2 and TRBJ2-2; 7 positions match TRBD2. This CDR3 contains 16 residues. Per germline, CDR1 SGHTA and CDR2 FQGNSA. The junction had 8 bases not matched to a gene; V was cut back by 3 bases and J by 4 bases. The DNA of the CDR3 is TGTGCCAGCAGCTTTGCCGGGGGGACCGCCACCGGGGAGCTGTTTTTT. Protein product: CASSFAGGTATGELFF.

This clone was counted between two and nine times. This CDR3 is CASSDFRIDEQYF. CDR3 DNA sequence: TGTGCCAGCAGTGATTTCAGGATAGACGAGCAGTACTTC. The chain links TRBV2 to TRBJ2-7; D uncertain. Deletions cut 3 bases from V and 5 bases from J, with 11 bases between. Germline loops: CDR1 SNHLY, CDR2 FYNNEI. The CDR3 is made up of 13 amino acids. The full variable domain, in which reference TRBV2 and TRBJ2-7 provide the parts outside the CDR3, is EPEVTQTPSHQVTQMGQEVILRCVPISNHLYFYWYRQILGQKVEFLVSFYNNEISEKSEIFDDQFSVERPDGSNFTLKIRSTKLEDSAMYFCASSDFRIDEQYFGPGTRLTVT.

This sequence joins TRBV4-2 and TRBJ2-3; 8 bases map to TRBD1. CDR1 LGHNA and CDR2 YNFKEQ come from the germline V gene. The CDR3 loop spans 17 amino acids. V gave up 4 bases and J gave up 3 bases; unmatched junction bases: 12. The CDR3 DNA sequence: TGTGCCAGCAGCCCAGGGGGCCCCGGGTACGTGACAGATACGCAGTATTTT. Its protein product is CASSPGGPGYVTDTQYF.

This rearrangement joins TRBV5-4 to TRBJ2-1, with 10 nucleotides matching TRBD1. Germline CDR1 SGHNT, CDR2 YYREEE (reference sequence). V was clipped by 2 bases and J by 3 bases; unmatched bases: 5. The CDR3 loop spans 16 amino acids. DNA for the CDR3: TGTGCCAGCAGCTTAGACAGGGGGCAGTTCTACAATGAGCAGTTCTTC. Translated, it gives CASSLDRGQFYNEQFF.

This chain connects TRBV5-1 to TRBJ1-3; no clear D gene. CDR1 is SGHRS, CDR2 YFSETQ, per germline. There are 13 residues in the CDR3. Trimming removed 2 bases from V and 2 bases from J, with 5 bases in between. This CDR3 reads CASSLETGNTIYF. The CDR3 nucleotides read TGCGCCAGCAGCTTAGAGACTGGAAACACCATATATTTT.

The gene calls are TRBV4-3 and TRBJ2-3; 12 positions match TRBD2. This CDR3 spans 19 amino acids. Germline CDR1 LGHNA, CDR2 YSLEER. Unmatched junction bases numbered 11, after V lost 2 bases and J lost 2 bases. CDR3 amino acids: CASSQWWSGLAGTTDTQYF. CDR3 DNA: TGCGCCAGCAGCCAATGGTGGAGCGGACTAGCGGGGACCACAGATACGCAGTATTTT.

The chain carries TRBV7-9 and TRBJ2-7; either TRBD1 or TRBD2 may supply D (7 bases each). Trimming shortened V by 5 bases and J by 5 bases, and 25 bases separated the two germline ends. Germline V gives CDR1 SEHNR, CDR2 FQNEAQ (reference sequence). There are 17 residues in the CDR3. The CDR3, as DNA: TGTGCCAGCAGCCCCATGATGGGAGGGAGGGGGCGCGACGAGCAGTACTTC. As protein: CASSPMMGGRGRDEQYF.

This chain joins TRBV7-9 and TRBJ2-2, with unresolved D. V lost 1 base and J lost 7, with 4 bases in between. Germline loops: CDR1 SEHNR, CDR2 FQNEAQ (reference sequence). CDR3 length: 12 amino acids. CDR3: CASSLGHGELFF. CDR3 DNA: TGTGCCAGCAGCTTAGGACACGGGGAGCTGTTTTTT.

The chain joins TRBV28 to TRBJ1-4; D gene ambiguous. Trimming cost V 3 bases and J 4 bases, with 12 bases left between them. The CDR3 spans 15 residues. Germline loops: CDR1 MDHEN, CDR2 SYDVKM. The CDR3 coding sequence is TGTGCCAGCAGTTTTCCCCACTGGGGTAATGAAAAACTGTTTTTT. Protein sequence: CASSFPHWGNEKLFF.

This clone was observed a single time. CDR3: CASSTGTGLDNEQFF. The CDR3 nucleotides are TGTGCCAGCAGCACAGGGACAGGACTAGACAATGAGCAGTTCTTC. This rearrangement joins TRBV7-9 to TRBJ2-1; tentatively, D is TRBD1 (8 bases). The CDR3 runs to 15 residues. V lost 5 bases to trimming and J lost 5 bases, with 16 bases between them. Germline V gives CDR1 SEHNR, CDR2 FQNEAQ (reference sequence).

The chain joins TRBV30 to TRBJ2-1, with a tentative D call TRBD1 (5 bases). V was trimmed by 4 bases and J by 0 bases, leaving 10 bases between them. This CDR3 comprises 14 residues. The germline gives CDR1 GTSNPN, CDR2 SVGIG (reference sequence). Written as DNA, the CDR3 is TGTGCCTGGAAACCTGACAGCTCCTACAATGAGCAGTTCTTC. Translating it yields CAWKPDSSYNEQFF.

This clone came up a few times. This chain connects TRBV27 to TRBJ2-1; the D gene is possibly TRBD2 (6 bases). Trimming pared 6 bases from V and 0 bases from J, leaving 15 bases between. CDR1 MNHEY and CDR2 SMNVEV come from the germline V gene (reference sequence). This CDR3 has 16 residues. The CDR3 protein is CASRYAGRSSYNEQFF. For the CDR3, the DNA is TGTGCCAGCAGATACGCCGGGAGAAGCTCCTACAATGAGCAGTTCTTC.

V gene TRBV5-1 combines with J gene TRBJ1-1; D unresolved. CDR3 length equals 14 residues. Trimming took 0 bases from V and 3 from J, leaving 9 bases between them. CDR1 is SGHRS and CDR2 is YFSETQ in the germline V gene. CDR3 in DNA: TGCGCCAGCAGCTTGGAACCGAAAGACACTGAAGCTTTCTTT. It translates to CASSLEPKDTEAFF. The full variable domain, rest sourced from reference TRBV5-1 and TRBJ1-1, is KAGVTQTPRYLIKTRGQQVTLSCSPISGHRSVSWYQQTPGQGLQFLFEYFSETQRNKGNFPGRFSGRQFSNSRSEMNVSTLELGDSALYLCASSLEPKDTEAFFGQGTRLTVV.

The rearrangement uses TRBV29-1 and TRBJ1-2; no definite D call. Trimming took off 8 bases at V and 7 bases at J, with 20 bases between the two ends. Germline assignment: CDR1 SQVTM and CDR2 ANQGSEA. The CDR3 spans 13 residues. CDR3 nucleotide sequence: TGCAGCTTGAGGGAGGGTGGTCGACCTGGCTACACCTTC. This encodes CSLREGGRPGYTF.

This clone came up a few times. CDR3 sequence (DNA): TGTGCCAGCAGTTACTCGAGGGGGCATAATTCACCCCTCCACTTT. Translating it yields CASSYSRGHNSPLHF. The chain couples TRBV6-5 to TRBJ1-6, with TRBD1 identical over 7 bases. In germline, CDR1 is MNHEY, CDR2 SVGAGI. The junction had 1 base not matched to a gene; V was cut back by 0 bases and J by 5 bases. The CDR3 covers 15 residues.

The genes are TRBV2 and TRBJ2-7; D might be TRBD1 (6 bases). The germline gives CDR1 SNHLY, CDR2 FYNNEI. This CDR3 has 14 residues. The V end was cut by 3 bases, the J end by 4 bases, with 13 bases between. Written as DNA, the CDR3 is TGTGCCAGCAGTGATACTGGACAGAAATACGAGCAGTACTTC. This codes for CASSDTGQKYEQYF.

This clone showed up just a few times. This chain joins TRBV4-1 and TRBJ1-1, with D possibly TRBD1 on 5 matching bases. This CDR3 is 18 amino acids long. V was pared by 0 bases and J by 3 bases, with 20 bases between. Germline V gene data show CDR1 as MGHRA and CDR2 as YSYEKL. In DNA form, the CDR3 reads TGCGCCAGCAGCCAAGAAATGGGGGTGACGGGGTCCGACACTGAAGCTTTCTTT. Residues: CASSQEMGVTGSDTEAFF.

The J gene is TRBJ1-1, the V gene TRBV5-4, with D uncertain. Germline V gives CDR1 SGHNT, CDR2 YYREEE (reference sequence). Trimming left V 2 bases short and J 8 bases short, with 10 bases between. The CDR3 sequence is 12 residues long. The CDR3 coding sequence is TGTGCCAGCAGCTTTGGGAGTTCCGAAGCTTTCTTT. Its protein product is CASSFGSSEAFF.

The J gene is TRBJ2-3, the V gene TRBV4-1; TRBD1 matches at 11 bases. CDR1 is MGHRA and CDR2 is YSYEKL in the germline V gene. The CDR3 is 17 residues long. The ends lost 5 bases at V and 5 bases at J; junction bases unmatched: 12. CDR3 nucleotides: TGCGCCAGCAGCTACCAACCCGGGACAGGGGGGGAAGATACGCAGTATTTT. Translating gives CASSYQPGTGGEDTQYF.

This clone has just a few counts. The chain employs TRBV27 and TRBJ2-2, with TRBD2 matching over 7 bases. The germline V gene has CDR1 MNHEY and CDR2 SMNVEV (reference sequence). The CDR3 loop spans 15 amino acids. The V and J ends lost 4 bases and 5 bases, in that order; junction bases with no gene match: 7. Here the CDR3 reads CASSWTGGGTGELFF. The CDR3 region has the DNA TGTGCCAGCAGTTGGACGGGGGGTGGTACCGGGGAGCTGTTTTTT.

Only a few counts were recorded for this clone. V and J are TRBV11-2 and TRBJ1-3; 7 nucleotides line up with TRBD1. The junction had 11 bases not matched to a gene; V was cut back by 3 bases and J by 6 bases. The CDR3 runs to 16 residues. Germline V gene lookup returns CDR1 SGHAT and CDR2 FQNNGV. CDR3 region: CASSFTNRGAENTIYF. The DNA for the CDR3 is TGTGCCAGCAGCTTTACGAACAGGGGAGCCGAAAACACCATATATTTT.

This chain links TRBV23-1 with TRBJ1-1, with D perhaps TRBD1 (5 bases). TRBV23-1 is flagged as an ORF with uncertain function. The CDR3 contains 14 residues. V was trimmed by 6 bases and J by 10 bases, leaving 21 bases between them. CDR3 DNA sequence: TGCGCCAGCAGGGGACTCTATCCCTCTTTGGGAGCTTTCTTT. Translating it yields CASRGLYPSLGAFF.

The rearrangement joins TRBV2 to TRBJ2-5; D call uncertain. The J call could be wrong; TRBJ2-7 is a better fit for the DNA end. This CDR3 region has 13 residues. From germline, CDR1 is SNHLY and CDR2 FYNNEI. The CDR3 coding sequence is TGTGCCAGCAGACCACGGACCGAGTACGAGCAGTACTTC. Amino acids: CASRPRTEYEQYF.

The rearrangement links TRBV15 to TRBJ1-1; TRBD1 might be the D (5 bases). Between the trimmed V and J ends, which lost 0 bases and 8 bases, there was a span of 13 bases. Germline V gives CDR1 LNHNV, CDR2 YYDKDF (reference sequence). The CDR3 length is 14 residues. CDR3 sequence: CATSRDAGSGEAFF. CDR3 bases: TGTGCCACCAGCAGAGATGCTGGGTCAGGGGAAGCTTTCTTT. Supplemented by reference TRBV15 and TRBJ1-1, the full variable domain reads DAMVIQNPRYQVTQFGKPVTLSCSQTLNHNVMYWYQQKSSQAPKLLFHYYDKDFNNEADTPDNFQSRRPNTSFCFLDIRSPGLGDTAMYLCATSRDAGSGEAFFGQGTRLTVV.

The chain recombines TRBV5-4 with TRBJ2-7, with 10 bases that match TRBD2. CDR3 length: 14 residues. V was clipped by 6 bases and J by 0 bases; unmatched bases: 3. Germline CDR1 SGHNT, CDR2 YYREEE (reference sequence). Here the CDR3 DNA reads TGTGCCAGCAACGTAGCGGGGGGCTCCTACGAGCAGTACTTC. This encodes CASNVAGGSYEQYF.

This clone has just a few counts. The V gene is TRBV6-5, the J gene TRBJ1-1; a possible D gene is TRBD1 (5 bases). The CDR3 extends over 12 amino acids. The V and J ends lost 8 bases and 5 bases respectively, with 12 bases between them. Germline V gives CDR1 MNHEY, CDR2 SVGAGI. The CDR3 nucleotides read TGTGCCAGCGGAAACGGGGGGACTGAAGCTTTCTTT. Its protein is CASGNGGTEAFF.

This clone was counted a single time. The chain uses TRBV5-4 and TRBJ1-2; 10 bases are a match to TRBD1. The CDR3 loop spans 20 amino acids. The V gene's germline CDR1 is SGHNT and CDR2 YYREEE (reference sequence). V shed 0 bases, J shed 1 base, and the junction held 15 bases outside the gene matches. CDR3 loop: CASSLGVGTGAGKYNYGYTF. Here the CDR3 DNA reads TGTGCCAGCAGCTTGGGGGTGGGGACAGGGGCCGGAAAATATAACTATGGCTACACCTTC.